This entry concerns a single T cell receptor (beta chain). Its target is unknown. The record originates from a study of Tregs in tolerant kidney transplant recipients. Study-wide results and caveats: Findings come from small patient numbers and require larger validation. No direct test of biological reproducibility was done here. The most relevant donor-specific Treg TCRbeta repertoire apparently came from expansion with activated donor B cells.

The table came from immunoSEQ multiplex PCR; TCRdb's copy has only in-frame clones and leaves some out. The table includes some 90,000 clones, 90% to 95% detected once. The CDR3 extends over 14 amino acids. V lost 0 bases, J lost 4 bases, and 10 bases lay in between. In germline, CDR1 is SGHDT, CDR2 YYEEEE. Unstimulated regulatory T cells (CD4+CD25+CD127-), CD4+CD25- non-regulatory cells, CD4 and CD8 cells were FACS-sorted from thawed PBMCs. Specimen: CD8+ T cells from blood. This sequence originates from a human donor in good health. V usage is TRBV5-6 and J usage is TRBJ1-2; the D gene is possibly TRBD1 (6 bases). DNA of the CDR3: TGTGCCAGCAGCTTGGACGGGACAAGCTATGGCTACACCTTC. Amino acid sequence: CASSLDGTSYGYTF.